This passage covers 10 T cell receptor beta chains from one sample sequenced in a study of blood T cell repertoires in COVID-19. Profiling relied on immunoSEQ multiplex PCR, and the TCRdb table lists in-frame clones only, not all of them. The data show some 150,000 clones, under 85% seen once. The specimen sequenced was peripheral blood. These receptors all stem from a woman older than 75 in a cohort sampled during active or convalescent COVID-19.

The gene calls are TRBV18 and TRBJ1-1; D ambiguous. The length of the CDR3 is 15 residues. Germline V gene lookup returns CDR1 KGHSH and CDR2 LQKENI. V was shortened by 0 bases and J by 1 base, with 9 bases between the two germline ends. The CDR3 DNA is TGTGCCAGCTCACCACCGGTGGGCCAGAACACTGAAGCTTTCTTT. It is translated as CASSPPVGQNTEAFF. Looking up the rest from reference TRBV18 and TRBJ1-1 gives the full variable domain: NAGVMQNPRHLVRRRGQEARLRCSPMKGHSHVYWYRQLPEEGLKFMVYLQKENIIDESGMPKERFSAEFPKEGPSILRIQQVVRGDSAAYFCASSPPVGQNTEAFFGQGTRLTVV.

The chain links TRBV18 to TRBJ1-5, with 7 positions matching TRBD1. The trim removed 1 base at V and 7 bases at J, leaving 10 bases unmatched. Germline CDR1 and CDR2: KGHSH and LQKENI. The CDR3 has 16 residues. The CDR3 DNA sequence: TGTGCCAGCTCACCACTTCCCCAGGGGGGATTACAGCCCCAGCATTTT. This gives the protein CASSPLPQGGLQPQHF.

V is TRBV27 and J is TRBJ2-2, with 10 positions matching TRBD2. The CDR3 loop spans 14 amino acids. Unmatched junction bases numbered 1, after V lost 6 bases and J lost 3 bases. Germline V gene sequence: CDR1 MNHEY, CDR2 SMNVEV (reference sequence). CDR3 sequence reads: CASRGTSDTGELFF. Written as DNA, the CDR3 is TGTGCCAGCAGAGGGACTAGCGACACCGGGGAGCTGTTTTTT.

By share of the sample, this clone is medium-sized. The genes are TRBV4-1 and TRBJ2-7; D perhaps matches TRBD1 (5 bases). The V end lost 3 bases, the J end lost 3 bases, and 15 bases lay between the germline ends. Germline CDR1 and CDR2: MGHRA and YSYEKL. The CDR3 sequence is 15 residues long. CDR3 nucleotides: TGCGCCAGCAGCCAGGCCCCGACAGACATCTACGAGCAGTACTTC. Residues: CASSQAPTDIYEQYF.

Written as DNA, the CDR3 is TGTGCCAGCTCACCGGCCAGGGCCACCGGGGAGCTGTTTTTT. Translation gives CASSPARATGELFF. The chain employs TRBV18 and TRBJ2-2; D perhaps matches TRBD1 (5 bases). From germline, CDR1 is KGHSH and CDR2 LQKENI. V was clipped by 3 bases and J by 4 bases, with 9 bases between them. This CDR3 comprises 14 residues.

V and J are TRBV30 and TRBJ2-3, with 9 bases aligning to TRBD1. The CDR3 spans 15 residues. Germline V CDR1 and CDR2: GTSNPN, SVGIG (reference sequence). With 5 bases clipped from V and 1 base from J, the junction kept 7 bases outside the gene matches. The CDR3 protein is CAWGPQGARTDTQYF. DNA of the CDR3: TGTGCCTGGGGCCCACAGGGGGCCCGCACAGATACGCAGTATTTT.

CDR3 amino acids: CASSLTEFRLAGKLFF. In DNA, the CDR3 is TGTGCCAGCAGCTTAACGGAGTTCAGGCTAGCAGGAAAACTGTTTTTT. The J gene is TRBJ1-4, the V gene TRBV7-3, with unresolved D. Germline-derived CDR1 and CDR2 are SGHTA and FQGTGA. V lost 0 bases and J lost 10, with 18 bases in between. The CDR3 is 16 residues long.

This chain links TRBV12-3 or TRBV12-4 with TRBJ1-1; D remains ambiguous. V lost 6 bases to trimming and J lost 4 bases, with 9 bases between them. The CDR3 covers 12 residues. The CDR3 reads CASSRGATEAFF. CDR3 nucleotide sequence: TGTGCCAGCAGCCGGGGTGCCACTGAAGCTTTCTTT.

V and J are TRBV7-3 and TRBJ2-1; 10 nucleotides line up with TRBD2. The CDR3 runs to 16 residues. The V gene end was trimmed by 3 bases and the J gene end by 4 bases; junction bases not matched to a gene: 6. Germline CDR1 SGHTA, CDR2 FQGTGA. The CDR3 is CASSFTGLAAYNEQFF. CDR3 in DNA: TGTGCCAGCAGCTTCACCGGACTAGCGGCATACAATGAGCAGTTCTTC.

The chain employs TRBV7-9 and TRBJ2-7; D is ambiguous. From germline, CDR1 is SEHNR and CDR2 FQNEAQ (reference sequence). The CDR3 runs 14 residues. The V and J ends lost 4 bases and 0 bases respectively, with 10 bases between them. CDR3 sequence: CASSSPLPSYEQYF. The CDR3 region has the DNA TGTGCCAGCAGCTCCCCTCTCCCCTCCTACGAGCAGTACTTC.